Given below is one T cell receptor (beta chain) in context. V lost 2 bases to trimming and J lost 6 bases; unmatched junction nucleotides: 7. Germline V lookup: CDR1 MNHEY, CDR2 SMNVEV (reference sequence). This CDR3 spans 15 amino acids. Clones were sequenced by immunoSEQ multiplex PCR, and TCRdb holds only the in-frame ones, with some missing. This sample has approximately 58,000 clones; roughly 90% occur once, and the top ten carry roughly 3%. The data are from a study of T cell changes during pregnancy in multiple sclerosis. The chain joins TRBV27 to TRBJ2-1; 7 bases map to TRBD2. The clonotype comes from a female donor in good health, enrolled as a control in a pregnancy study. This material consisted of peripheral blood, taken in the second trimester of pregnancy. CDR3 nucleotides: TGTGCCAGCAGTTTACAGAGCGGGGCTCTCAATGAGCAGTTCTTC. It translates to CASSLQSGALNEQFF.